This TCR beta chain was found in a study of blood T cell repertoires in COVID-19. At the level of the study: Samples of COVID-19 (acute and convalescent) were obtained from the United States, Italy and Spain. PBMCs, B-cell-depleted T cells, or T cells were the source of the cDNA or gDNA that made up the material.

J lost 7 bases, V lost 4 bases, and 8 bases had no gene match. This CDR3 is 14 amino acids long. Germline CDR1 is SGHRS and CDR2 is YFSETQ. As processed by the authors: Reference gene primer amplification yielded estimated nucleated cell counts. Repertoires were generated with immunoSEQ multiplex PCR, while TCRdb's copy carries only in-frame clones and drops some. V, J and clone size reflect that table, while D and trimming were determined from the DNA. The sample includes some 73,000 clones, 84% of them seen just once. J is TRBJ1-2 and V is TRBV5-1; 9 bases map to TRBD1. The source material was peripheral blood. The TCR originated in a human donor in a cohort sampled during active COVID-19. CDR3 nucleotide sequence: TGCGCCAGCAGCCCTCCTCTACAGGGGGCTGGCTACACCTTC. Protein product: CASSPPLQGAGYTF.